These 27 T cell receptor beta chains share one sample of origin, sequenced in a study of blood T cell repertoires in COVID-19. Sequenced by immunoSEQ multiplex PCR; TCRdb stores in-frame clones only, minus some. This sample yields some 6,100 clones, of which about 90% are seen a single time; just under 50% belongs to the top ten. The sequenced sample was peripheral blood. Every receptor here comes from a human donor in a cohort sampled during active COVID-19.

The chain is built from TRBV29-1 and TRBJ1-1, with D possibly TRBD1 on 6 matching bases. CDR3 size: 12 residues. Trimming removed 5 bases from V and 4 bases from J, with 11 bases in between. Germline CDR1 SQVTM, CDR2 ANQGSEA. In DNA, the CDR3 is TGCAGCGTTTGGCAGGGGTCCACTGAAGCTTTCTTT. This translates into CSVWQGSTEAFF.

The CDR3 DNA reads as TGTGCCAGCTCACCACCGACAGGGGCCCATGAAAAACTGTTTTTT. It translates to CASSPPTGAHEKLFF. The chain recombines TRBV18 with TRBJ1-4; 8 bases are shared with TRBD1. Germline-derived CDR1 and CDR2 are KGHSH and LQKENI. V lost 0 bases to trimming and J lost 6 bases; unmatched junction nucleotides: 3. The CDR3 consists of 15 residues.

The rearrangement uses TRBV28 and TRBJ2-3; 10 nucleotides agree with TRBD2. Trimming took 6 bases from V and 6 from J; bases not matched to a gene: 18. This CDR3 region has 18 residues. In germline, CDR1 is MDHEN, CDR2 SYDVKM. CDR3: CASSHALAGVRWADTQYF. The CDR3 DNA sequence: TGTGCCAGCAGCCATGCGCTAGCGGGAGTAAGGTGGGCGGATACGCAGTATTTT. Full variable domain (outside the CDR3, taken from reference TRBV28 and TRBJ2-3): DVKVTQSSRYLVKRTGEKVFLECVQDMDHENMFWYRQDPGLGLRLIYFSYDVKMKEKGDIPEGYSVSREKKERFSLILESASTNQTSMYLCASSHALAGVRWADTQYFGPGTRLTVL.

The chain uses TRBV9 and TRBJ2-2; 9 nucleotides line up with TRBD2. Trimming took 2 bases from V and 6 from J; bases not matched to a gene: 8. The germline V gene has CDR1 SGDLS and CDR2 YYNGEE. CDR3 length: 16 amino acids. CDR3 nucleotide sequence: TGTGCCAGCAGCGTGTTAAGCGGGAGGATACCCGGGGAGCTGTTTTTT. Translating gives CASSVLSGRIPGELFF.

The V gene is TRBV19, the J gene TRBJ2-2; tentative D call: TRBD2 (6 bases). V lost 6 bases, J lost 1 base, and 12 bases lay in between. Germline V gene sequence: CDR1 LNHDA, CDR2 SQIVND (reference sequence). The CDR3 sequence is 15 residues long. CDR3 amino acids: CASRTGLMNTGELFF. In DNA form, the CDR3 reads TGTGCCAGTAGGACGGGACTTATGAACACCGGGGAGCTGTTTTTT.

The rearrangement uses TRBV18 and TRBJ2-7, with D maybe TRBD2 (5 bases). Germline CDR1 reads KGHSH; CDR2 reads LQKENI. The ends were cut back, 3 bases at V and 7 bases at J, with 10 bases in the middle. CDR3 size: 12 residues. The CDR3 DNA follows: TGTGCCAGCTCACCGGACTCCGGGGAGCAGTACTTC. Its translation: CASSPDSGEQYF.

The rearrangement links TRBV4-2 to TRBJ2-7; 9 nucleotides agree with TRBD2. There are 15 residues in the CDR3. With 1 base clipped from V and 3 bases from J, the junction kept 4 bases outside the gene matches. Germline V gene sequence: CDR1 LGHNA, CDR2 YNFKEQ. The CDR3 DNA reads TGTGCCAGCAGCCAAGCGGCGGGAGGGGACTACGAGCAGTACTTC. Translating it yields CASSQAAGGDYEQYF.

The chain combines TRBV24-1 with TRBJ2-2; possibly TRBD2 for D (6 bases). Trimming shortened V by 5 bases and J by 3 bases, and 9 bases separated the two germline ends. This CDR3 is 14 amino acids long. Germline values: CDR1 KGHDR, CDR2 SFDVKD. CDR3 amino acids: CATSARDYTGELFF. CDR3 DNA: TGTGCCACCAGTGCGAGGGACTACACCGGGGAGCTGTTTTTT.

V and J are TRBV10-2 and TRBJ1-1; TRBD1 is a possible D gene (5 bases). V lost 4 bases to trimming and J lost 4 bases, with 10 bases between them. This CDR3 has 13 amino acids. Per germline, CDR1 WSHSY and CDR2 SAAADI. The CDR3 nucleotides are TGCGCCAGCAGTGCAGGGTCTCGCACTGAAGCTTTCTTT. As protein: CASSAGSRTEAFF.

The chain is built from TRBV14 and TRBJ1-1, with D possibly matching TRBD1 (5 bases). The CDR3 contains 14 residues. The germline V gene encodes CDR1 SGHDN and CDR2 FVKESK. V lost 0 bases and J 4 bases, leaving 9 bases between the germline ends. CDR3 sequence (DNA): TGTGCCAGCAGCCAAGATTTCGGGGGCACTGAAGCTTTCTTT. Protein: CASSQDFGGTEAFF.

This clone has only one observation. The rearrangement uses TRBV28 and TRBJ2-3; 7 bases agree with TRBD2. Germline CDR1 is MDHEN and CDR2 is SYDVKM. Trimming removed 6 bases from V and 0 bases from J; junction bases left unmatched: 9. The CDR3 totals 16 residues. CDR3 sequence (DNA): TGTGCCAGCAGCCCAACCTTTAGCGGGAGCACAGATACGCAGTATTTT. Translation: CASSPTFSGSTDTQYF.

The gene calls are TRBV7-9 and TRBJ1-5; 9 bases fit TRBD1. Per the germline V gene, CDR1 is SEHNR and CDR2 is FQNEAQ (reference sequence). The CDR3 totals 17 residues. The junction had 10 bases not matched to a gene; V was cut back by 2 bases and J by 5 bases. The CDR3 region has the DNA TGTGCCAGCAGCTTAAGTTTCGGGACAGGGTCGGATCAGCCCCAGCATTTT. Its translation: CASSLSFGTGSDQPQHF.

The chain carries TRBV28 and TRBJ1-2; D is undetermined. V shed 6 bases and J shed 2 bases, with 4 bases lying between them. This CDR3 is 11 amino acids long. Germline V CDR1 and CDR2: MDHEN, SYDVKM. Written as DNA, the CDR3 is TGTGCCAGCAGCCTCAACTATGGCTACACCTTC. This translates into CASSLNYGYTF.

The rearrangement links TRBV18 to TRBJ2-7; perhaps TRBD1 as D (5 bases). CDR1 and CDR2 (germline): KGHSH, LQKENI. The ends were cut back, 2 bases at V and 3 bases at J, with 11 bases in the middle. This CDR3 has 14 residues. The CDR3 coding sequence is TGTGCCAGCTCACCAACGGTAGGGGACTACGAGCAGTACTTC. This sequence encodes CASSPTVGDYEQYF.

This clone is labeled as large. This chain joins TRBV5-4 and TRBJ2-7; TRBD2 is a possible D gene (6 bases). V was pared by 7 bases and J by 4 bases, with 12 bases between. The CDR3 consists of 12 residues. The germline V gene encodes CDR1 SGHNT and CDR2 YYREEE (reference sequence). As DNA, the CDR3 is TGTGCCAGCGTGGGACTGGATTACGAGCAGTACTTC. Amino acids: CASVGLDYEQYF.

The chain combines TRBV18 with TRBJ2-1; no clear D gene. The CDR3 has 14 residues. V was pared by 1 base and J by 7 bases, with 11 bases between. Germline V gene sequence: CDR1 KGHSH, CDR2 LQKENI. The CDR3 sequence: CASSPLIRRNEQFF. The CDR3 DNA is TGTGCCAGCTCACCACTAATCCGCCGGAATGAGCAGTTCTTC.

The chain couples TRBV27 to TRBJ2-3; D gene uncertain. Looked up from germline, CDR1 is MNHEY and CDR2 is SMNVEV (reference sequence). V lost 4 bases to trimming and J lost 3 bases, with 14 bases between them. This CDR3 spans 15 amino acids. CDR3 protein: CASSSDWRLTDTQYF. The CDR3 DNA is TGTGCCAGCAGTTCCGATTGGCGGTTGACAGATACGCAGTATTTT.

The CDR3, as DNA: TGTGCCAGCAGCGCGGGACCGAGTACTGAAGCTTTCTTT. This gives the protein CASSAGPSTEAFF. The chain uses TRBV2 and TRBJ1-1; a possible D gene is TRBD1 (5 bases). CDR3 length: 13 amino acids. CDR1 and CDR2 (germline): SNHLY, FYNNEI. Between the trimmed V and J ends, which lost 6 bases and 5 bases, there was a span of 13 bases. Filled out from reference TRBV2 and TRBJ1-1, the complete variable domain reads EPEVTQTPSHQVTQMGQEVILRCVPISNHLYFYWYRQILGQKVEFLVSFYNNEISEKSEIFDDQFSVERPDGSNFTLKIRSTKLEDSAMYFCASSAGPSTEAFFGQGTRLTVV.

This chain uses TRBV28 with TRBJ2-7; D remains unclear. Germline CDR1 MDHEN, CDR2 SYDVKM. The CDR3 has 11 amino acids. V was pared by 6 bases and J by 4 bases, with 7 bases between. As DNA, the CDR3 is TGTGCCAGCAGCCCAGAATACGAGCAGTACTTC. Protein: CASSPEYEQYF.

Written as DNA, the CDR3 is TGTGCCAGCAGCCAGACTAGCGGGAGAACAGATACGCAGTATTTT. This translates into CASSQTSGRTDTQYF. The chain combines TRBV7-3 with TRBJ2-3; 12 bases align to TRBD2. The trim removed 5 bases at V and 3 bases at J, leaving 3 bases unmatched. The CDR3 totals 15 residues. Germline V gene lookup returns CDR1 SGHTA and CDR2 FQGTGA.

This sequence joins TRBV7-2 and TRBJ2-1; 8 nucleotides line up with TRBD2. This CDR3 is built from 16 residues. V lost 5 bases, J lost 9 bases, and 15 bases stayed unmatched. Germline V gives CDR1 SGHTA, CDR2 FQGNSA. The CDR3 loop is CASSPHTAGVGSEQFF. As DNA, the CDR3 is TGTGCCAGCAGCCCTCATACAGCGGGAGTTGGGAGTGAGCAGTTCTTC. Looking up the rest from reference TRBV7-2 and TRBJ2-1 gives the full variable domain: GAGVSQSPSNKVTEKGKDVELRCDPISGHTALYWYRQSLGQGLEFLIYFQGNSAPDKSGLPSDRFSAERTGGSVSTLTIQRTQQEDSAVYLCASSPHTAGVGSEQFFGPGTRLTVL.

The CDR3 here is CASSMGWGHTGELFF. DNA for the CDR3: TGTGCCAGTAGTATGGGGTGGGGGCACACCGGGGAGCTGTTTTTT. The rearrangement uses TRBV19 and TRBJ2-2, with D possibly matching TRBD1 (6 bases). The CDR3 consists of 15 residues. V lost 3 bases, J lost 3 bases, and 11 bases lay in between. From germline, CDR1 is LNHDA and CDR2 SQIVND (reference sequence). Variable domain in full (rest from reference TRBV19 and TRBJ2-2): DGGITQSPKYLFRKEGQNVTLSCEQNLNHDAMYWYRQDPGQGLRLIYYSQIVNDFQKGDIAEGYSVSREKKESFPLTVTSAQKNPTAFYLCASSMGWGHTGELFFGEGSRLTVL.

The chain has TRBV7-9 and TRBJ1-1; maybe TRBD1 (5 bases). The V end lost 5 bases, the J end lost 4 bases, and 14 bases lay between the germline ends. The CDR3 runs to 14 residues. Looked up from germline, CDR1 is SEHNR and CDR2 is FQNEAQ (reference sequence). The CDR3 reads CASSAKQGSTEAFF. For the CDR3, the DNA is TGTGCCAGCAGCGCAAAGCAGGGAAGCACTGAAGCTTTCTTT.

This clone was counted once. V gene TRBV7-2 combines with J gene TRBJ2-7; 10 nucleotides agree with TRBD2. The CDR3 spans 17 residues. V lost 1 base, J lost 0 bases, and 6 bases stayed unmatched. Germline V gene lookup returns CDR1 SGHTA and CDR2 FQGNSA. CDR3 coding DNA: TGTGCCAGCAGCTTAGAGTTTCTAGCGGGGGTCTCCTACGAGCAGTACTTC. The encoded protein is CASSLEFLAGVSYEQYF.

As regards this clone: This sample includes further DNA sequences coding for the same CDR3. The chain combines TRBV27 with TRBJ1-1, with no clear D. The CDR3 totals 12 residues. The germline V and J ends were trimmed by 2 bases and 6 bases, with 7 bases remaining between them. Looked up from germline, CDR1 is MNHEY and CDR2 is SMNVEV (reference sequence). The CDR3 DNA is TGTGCCAGCAGTTTAACCGGGGCTGAAGCTTTCTTT. Residues: CASSLTGAEAFF.

J is TRBJ2-7 and V is TRBV4-1; TRBD1 might be the D (6 bases). CDR1 and CDR2 (germline): MGHRA, YSYEKL. The CDR3 has 14 amino acids. V was clipped by 4 bases and J by 3 bases, with 13 bases between them. In DNA form, the CDR3 reads TGCGCCAGCAGCCCCGGACAGTTGGTCTACGAGCAGTACTTC. This gives the protein CASSPGQLVYEQYF.

The rearrangement uses TRBV4-3 and TRBJ1-6; 7 bases fit TRBD1. The CDR3 is 15 amino acids. Germline CDR1 is LGHNA and CDR2 is YSLEER. V trimming: 3 bases; J trimming: 5 bases; junction bases outside the gene matches: 4. CDR3 amino acids: CASSQDRTDNSPLHF. The CDR3, as DNA: TGCGCCAGCAGCCAGGACAGGACGGATAATTCACCCCTCCACTTT.